The source of this TCR beta chain is a study of OX40 agonist ivuxolimab in advanced cancers. Profiled with immunoSEQ multiplex PCR; TCRdb holds only in-frame clones, not every one. This sample yields around 80,000 clones, of which 65% to 90% are seen a single time; 3.1% belongs to the top ten. Findings and caveats of the study: Averaged across samples, CD8+ T cells carried more expanded clones than CD4+ did.

Note on this clone: The antigen remains undetermined.

Sequences were derived from CD4+ or CD8+ T cells sorted from blood, sampled in a trial of the OX40 agonist ivuxolimab. The source is an adult with an advanced solid tumor such as melanoma, head and neck, liver or kidney cancer.

CDR3 in DNA: TGTGCCAGCACCGCAGGGACTCGGAACACTGAAGCTTTCTTT. Translation gives CASTAGTRNTEAFF. The J gene is TRBJ1-1, the V gene TRBV6-5; D might be TRBD1 (5 bases). Germline CDR1 reads MNHEY; CDR2 reads SVGAGI. The V end lost 7 bases, the J end lost 1 base, and 13 bases lay between the germline ends. This CDR3 has 14 amino acids.